This TCR beta chain is drawn from a study of blood T cell repertoires in COVID-19. Whole-study context: The United States, Italy and Spain were the sources of the acute and convalescent COVID-19 samples. The cDNA or gDNA used as material had been derived from T cells, B-cell-depleted T cells, or PBMCs.

Per the original methods: Reference gene primer amplification gave nucleated cell count estimates. Only in-frame clones appear in the TCRdb table, and some are missing; sequencing was by immunoSEQ multiplex PCR. V and J calls plus clone size are reproduced from that table; the DNA served to infer D and trimming. In the table there are just over 95,000 clones, approximately 80% of which are singletons. The V segment lost 4 bases and the J segment 6 bases; nucleotides outside the gene matches: 8. The CDR3 is 15 amino acids. Germline CDR1 MRHNA, CDR2 SNTAGT. This chain uses TRBV6-4 with TRBJ2-1; 8 bases map to TRBD1. The receptor was derived from a man between 60 and 75 years old with acute or convalescent COVID-19. The sample consisted of peripheral blood. The DNA of the CDR3 is TGTGCCAGCAGTGCGAAGGGACAGGCTGGCAATGAGCAGTTCTTC. Residues: CASSAKGQAGNEQFF.